This T cell receptor beta chain was captured in a study of blood T cell repertoires in COVID-19. About the research overall: Acute-phase and convalescent COVID-19 samples originated in the United States, Italy and Spain. PBMCs, B-cell-depleted T cells, or T cells were the source of the cDNA or gDNA that made up the material.

As processed by the authors: For nucleated cells, counts were estimated from reference gene primer amplification. Measured with immunoSEQ multiplex PCR; TCRdb has only the in-frame clones, and not every one. The DNA was the basis for D and trimming; V, J and clone size are from that table. The sample lists around 210,000 clones, roughly 80% occurring once. The ends lost 2 bases at V and 2 bases at J; junction bases unmatched: 5. The CDR3 is 14 amino acids. Per germline, CDR1 GTSNPN and CDR2 SVGIG (reference sequence). The sequence was collected from a woman in her 70s with acute or convalescent COVID-19. The V gene is TRBV30, the J gene TRBJ2-7, with 8 positions matching TRBD2. The sequenced sample was peripheral blood. CDR3 residues: CAWSRGGFPYEQYF. DNA of the CDR3: TGTGCCTGGAGTCGCGGGGGGTTTCCCTACGAGCAGTACTTC.